This T cell receptor (beta chain) was identified during a study of T cell responses to AZD1222 COVID-19 vaccine. Study information: Second-dose recipients at about 4 or about 12 weeks were treated as one pooled group. Overall study findings and caveats: Spike as a whole was targeted by vaccine-associated CD4 TCRs, dominant at 160-218 and 743-854.

Concerning this clone itself: The antigen is unknown.

Profiled with immunoSEQ multiplex PCR; TCRdb holds only in-frame clones, not every one. The table shows some 160,000 clones, with 88% occurring only once. V lost 5 bases to trimming and J lost 1 base, with 17 bases between them. Germline lookup yields CDR1 MDHEN and CDR2 SYDVKM. This CDR3 comprises 16 residues. This TCR was sampled from an adult in good health. V is TRBV28 and J is TRBJ2-5; the D call may be TRBD1 or TRBD2 (5 bases each). The input for sequencing was peripheral blood, taken on day 0 of AZD1222 vaccination. The CDR3 DNA sequence: TGTGCCAGCAGTCACCGGGGCCGTTTCACCCAAGAGACCCAGTACTTC. Amino acid sequence: CASSHRGRFTQETQYF.